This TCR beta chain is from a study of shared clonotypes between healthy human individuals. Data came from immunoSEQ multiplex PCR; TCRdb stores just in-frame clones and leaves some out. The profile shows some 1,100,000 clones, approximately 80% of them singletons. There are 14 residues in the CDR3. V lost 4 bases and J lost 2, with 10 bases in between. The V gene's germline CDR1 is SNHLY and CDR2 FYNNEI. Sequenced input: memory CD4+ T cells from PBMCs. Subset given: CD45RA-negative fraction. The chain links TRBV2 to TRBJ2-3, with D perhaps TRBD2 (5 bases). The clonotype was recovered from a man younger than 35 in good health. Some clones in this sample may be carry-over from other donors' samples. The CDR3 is CASSGLSSTDTQYF. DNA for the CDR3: TGTGCCAGCAGTGGACTATCTTCCACAGATACGCAGTATTTT.